The rows below give T cell receptor beta chains drawn from one sample of a study of blood T cell repertoires in COVID-19. Profiled with immunoSEQ multiplex PCR; TCRdb holds only in-frame clones, not every one. The table records roughly 300,000 clones, 88% of them present only once. The source material was peripheral blood. These TCRs come from a man between 18 and 29 years old with active or convalescent COVID-19. The CDR3 runs from the conserved cysteine through the conserved F or W.

V gene: TRBV10-3; CDR3 length: 14; J gene: TRBJ2-7; CDR3 protein: CAISESAGGYEQYF
V gene: TRBV6-4; CDR3 length: 15; J gene: TRBJ2-1; CDR3 protein: CASSDSSGGLNEQFF
V gene: TRBV6-6; CDR3 length: 15; J gene: TRBJ1-5; CDR3 protein: CASSPTGTPNQPQHF
V gene: TRBV29-1; CDR3 length: 15; J gene: TRBJ1-2; CDR3 protein: CSVELSDRGSLGYTF
V gene: TRBV4-1; CDR3 length: 14; J gene: TRBJ1-1; CDR3 protein: CASSPENQGTEAFF
V gene: TRBV12-3/TRBV12-4; CDR3 length: 12; J gene: TRBJ2-3; CDR3 protein: CASSLVGDTQYF
V gene: TRBV19; CDR3 length: 15; J gene: TRBJ2-1; CDR3 protein: CASSIGTAGSGEQFF
V gene: TRBV7-2; CDR3 length: 15; J gene: TRBJ2-3; CDR3 protein: CASSLMSLRTDTQYF
V gene: TRBV7-6; CDR3 length: 16; J gene: TRBJ1-2; CDR3 protein: CASSLKEQADERGYTF
V gene: TRBV11-2; CDR3 length: 15; J gene: TRBJ2-7; CDR3 protein: CASSLGVTTTYEQYF
V gene: TRBV7-2; CDR3 length: 15; J gene: TRBJ2-2; CDR3 protein: CASSLGTGEVGELFF
V gene: TRBV27; CDR3 length: 14; J gene: TRBJ1-5; CDR3 protein: CASSSRAGNQPQHF
V gene: TRBV10-3; CDR3 length: 12; J gene: TRBJ1-4; CDR3 protein: CAISDNNEKLFF
V gene: TRBV5-1; CDR3 length: 15; J gene: TRBJ1-6; CDR3 protein: CASSLGGQGNSPLHF
V gene: TRBV19; CDR3 length: 15; J gene: TRBJ2-1; CDR3 protein: CASSLERGAHNEQFF
V gene: TRBV18; CDR3 length: 15; J gene: TRBJ2-7; CDR3 protein: CASSPMTGPSREQYF
V gene: TRBV14; CDR3 length: 15; J gene: TRBJ2-7; CDR3 protein: CASSHWTMGSYEQYF
V gene: TRBV6-2/TRBV6-3; CDR3 length: 15; J gene: TRBJ1-3; CDR3 protein: CASSLAPGPRSTIYF
V gene: TRBV4-3; CDR3 length: 16; J gene: TRBJ1-1; CDR3 protein: CASSQAADRGDTEAFF
V gene: TRBV15; CDR3 length: 15; J gene: TRBJ1-2; CDR3 protein: CATSSPGGQLWSYTF
V gene: TRBV6-2/TRBV6-3; CDR3 length: 15; J gene: TRBJ2-7; CDR3 protein: CASSYRTSGLNEQYF
V gene: TRBV5-6; CDR3 length: 14; J gene: TRBJ2-1; CDR3 protein: CASSFLGSDNEQFF
V gene: TRBV6-2/TRBV6-3; CDR3 length: 15; J gene: TRBJ1-5; CDR3 protein: CASRPPGQGNQPQHF
V gene: TRBV3-1/TRBV3-2; CDR3 length: 15; J gene: TRBJ2-3; CDR3 protein: CASSQGGGVVDTQYF
V gene: TRBV4-3; CDR3 length: 15; J gene: TRBJ1-1; CDR3 protein: CASSQDFQGNTEAFF
V gene: TRBV2; CDR3 length: 19; J gene: TRBJ2-5; CDR3 protein: CASSEAPSPTGQYQETQYF
V gene: TRBV9; CDR3 length: 15; J gene: TRBJ2-1; CDR3 protein: CASSVDPLTYNEQFF
V gene: TRBV19; CDR3 length: 13; J gene: TRBJ1-4; CDR3 protein: CASSVSGVEKLFF
V gene: TRBV29-1; CDR3 length: 11; J gene: TRBJ1-2; CDR3 protein: CSVVAGEGYTF
V gene: TRBV19; CDR3 length: 14; J gene: TRBJ1-1; CDR3 protein: CASSVTGVRTEAFF
V gene: TRBV7-2; CDR3 length: 15; J gene: TRBJ1-4; CDR3 protein: CASSSDRGTNEKLFF
V gene: TRBV7-2; CDR3 length: 18; J gene: TRBJ2-1; CDR3 protein: CASSLTAGAPFSYNEQFF
V gene: TRBV6-6; CDR3 length: 20; J gene: TRBJ2-4; CDR3 protein: CASSNPHGGAQDREFRIQYF
V gene: TRBV2; CDR3 length: 11; J gene: TRBJ1-1; CDR3 protein: CASTSPGYAFF
V gene: TRBV13; CDR3 length: 14; J gene: TRBJ1-4; CDR3 protein: CASSRGQGREKLFF
V gene: TRBV5-6; CDR3 length: 13; J gene: TRBJ2-1; CDR3 protein: CASTKRGENEQFF
V gene: TRBV2; CDR3 length: 15; J gene: TRBJ1-2; CDR3 protein: CASSGQGAIDYGYTF
V gene: TRBV19; CDR3 length: 14; J gene: TRBJ1-4; CDR3 protein: CASSHRGGPEKLFF
V gene: TRBV18; CDR3 length: 16; J gene: TRBJ1-6; CDR3 protein: CASSPSTGGSTGPLHF
V gene: TRBV6-5; CDR3 length: 15; J gene: TRBJ1-1; CDR3 protein: CASNLFGLANTEAFF
V gene: TRBV29-1; CDR3 length: 16; J gene: TRBJ2-5; CDR3 protein: CSAIVGLAGVGETQYF
V gene: TRBV7-2; CDR3 length: 14; J gene: TRBJ2-7; CDR3 protein: CASSLGGLTYEQYF
V gene: TRBV6-6; CDR3 length: 15; J gene: TRBJ1-5; CDR3 protein: CASRGQGSDNQPQHF
V gene: TRBV5-1; CDR3 length: 14; J gene: TRBJ2-5; CDR3 protein: CASSLGLAGETQYF
V gene: TRBV7-3; CDR3 length: 16; J gene: TRBJ2-2; CDR3 protein: CASSFTGTTNTGELFF
V gene: TRBV5-8; CDR3 length: 17; J gene: TRBJ2-3; CDR3 protein: CASSLGGPGGQVDTQYF
V gene: TRBV4-3; CDR3 length: 14; J gene: TRBJ1-5; CDR3 protein: CASSRTVSNQPQHF
V gene: TRBV5-5; CDR3 length: 15; J gene: TRBJ2-1; CDR3 protein: CASSLWTSGDNEQFF
V gene: TRBV2; CDR3 length: 17; J gene: TRBJ1-3; CDR3 protein: CASRDTPTTVSGNTIYF
V gene: TRBV19; CDR3 length: 16; J gene: TRBJ1-5; CDR3 protein: CASSLVGTGYNQPQHF
V gene: TRBV11-2; CDR3 length: 14; J gene: TRBJ2-5; CDR3 protein: CASSPPDSQETQYF
V gene: TRBV2; CDR3 length: 15; J gene: TRBJ2-5; CDR3 protein: CASSAGLGRGETQYF
V gene: TRBV19; CDR3 length: 15; J gene: TRBJ1-5; CDR3 protein: CASSINSAPYQPQHF